This T cell receptor beta chain was obtained from a study of shared clonotypes between healthy human individuals. Generated by immunoSEQ multiplex PCR, the TCRdb table keeps only in-frame clones and is missing some. The sample shows approximately 2,000,000 clones, roughly 92% of them seen only once. This clonotype was obtained from a man aged 18 to 30 in good health. Some clones in this sample may be carry-over from other donors' samples. Sequencing was performed on naive CD4+ T cells from PBMCs. Subset described: CD45RA+ positively selected.

CDR3 bases: TGTGCCAGCAGTTTATCGGCGGGATATGGAAACACCATATATTTT. This encodes CASSLSAGYGNTIYF. The V and J genes are TRBV28 and TRBJ1-3; no clear D gene. Looked up from germline, CDR1 is MDHEN and CDR2 is SYDVKM. The CDR3 loop spans 15 amino acids. Trimming stripped 1 base from V and 3 bases from J, with 10 bases between.